The present T cell receptor beta chain was sequenced within a study of technical replicates of blood from several donors. TCRdb's table, derived via immunoSEQ multiplex PCR, lists solely in-frame clones and lacks some. The data hold over 90,000 clones, with roughly 96% observed a single time. Germline CDR1 reads GTSNPN; CDR2 reads SVGIG (reference sequence). This CDR3 is 13 amino acids long. V shed 1 base and J shed 5 bases, with 11 bases lying between them. The receptor was derived from a human donor in good health. The J gene is TRBJ2-5, the V gene TRBV30; TRBD1 might be the D (5 bases). The sample consisted of T cells isolated from PBMCs. The chain's CDR3 is CAWSAGIRETQYF. The CDR3 DNA reads as TGTGCCTGGAGTGCAGGGATTAGGGAGACCCAGTACTTC.